The 19 T cell receptor beta chains below were found in one sample sequenced in a study of cytomegalovirus exposure and HLA in healthy donors. Vbeta (60) and Jbeta (13) primers were used in the PCR. Data came from immunoSEQ multiplex PCR; TCRdb stores just in-frame clones and leaves some out. The profile shows a few hundred thousand clones, around 80% of them singletons. The sequencing input was PBMCs. These receptors originate from a man between 35 and 55 years old in good health and CMV-seronegative.

The chain links TRBV19 to TRBJ1-5; D possibly corresponds to TRBD1 (5 bases). Germline CDR1 LNHDA, CDR2 SQIVND (reference sequence). This CDR3 spans 14 amino acids. Between the trimmed V and J ends, which lost 6 bases and 3 bases, there was a span of 12 bases. As DNA, the CDR3 is TGTGCCAGTAGCCATGGACACCCCAATCAGCCCCAGCATTTT. It codes for CASSHGHPNQPQHF.

V is TRBV25-1 and J is TRBJ1-3; D gene uncertain. Germline lookup yields CDR1 MGHDK and CDR2 SYGVNS. The CDR3 sequence is 16 residues long. V dropped 6 bases and J dropped 3 bases, with 18 bases sitting between them. In DNA form, the CDR3 reads TGTGCCAGCAGCGCCGACGGTCCCTCGGGTGGAAACACCATATATTTT. Translated: CASSADGPSGGNTIYF.

The CDR3 loop reads CASRTGTESPRGTEAFF. The DNA of the CDR3 is TGTGCCAGCAGAACAGGGACCGAGTCCCCTCGCGGCACTGAAGCTTTCTTT. The rearrangement links TRBV28 to TRBJ1-1, with D possibly being TRBD1 (6 bases). V lost 6 bases and J lost 4, with 24 bases in between. The CDR3 extends over 17 amino acids. Germline V CDR1 and CDR2: MDHEN, SYDVKM.

The chain combines TRBV11-2 with TRBJ1-6; a weak D match, TRBD1 (5 bases). V was trimmed by 0 bases and J by 10 bases, leaving 22 bases between them. The CDR3 runs 18 residues. Germline V CDR1 and CDR2: SGHAT, FQNNGV. CDR3 sequence: CASSLDIAGPGGRSPLHF. The CDR3 coding sequence is TGTGCCAGCAGCTTAGATATTGCGGGGCCGGGAGGGCGATCACCCCTCCACTTT.

V and J are TRBV18 and TRBJ2-1; 13 nucleotides match TRBD2. V dropped 4 bases and J dropped 4; count of bases not matched to a gene: 4. Germline V gene sequence: CDR1 KGHSH, CDR2 LQKENI. CDR3 length: 16 residues. The CDR3: CASSRGLAGRYNEQFF. In DNA form, the CDR3 reads TGTGCCAGCTCACGGGGACTAGCGGGAAGGTACAATGAGCAGTTCTTC.

The chain links TRBV19 to TRBJ1-1, with TRBD1 as a possible D gene (5 bases). Trimming stripped 8 bases from V and 1 base from J, with 17 bases between. The CDR3 extends over 15 amino acids. Germline lookup yields CDR1 LNHDA and CDR2 SQIVND (reference sequence). The CDR3 sequence: CASLFDRFTNTEAFF. In nucleotides, the CDR3 is TGTGCCAGTCTTTTCGACAGATTTACGAACACTGAAGCTTTCTTT.

This clone was seen just once. This rearrangement joins TRBV9 to TRBJ2-1, with D possibly TRBD2 on 6 matching bases. CDR1 and CDR2 (germline): SGDLS, YYNGEE. The CDR3 runs to 14 residues. V dropped 1 base and J dropped 6 bases, with 11 bases sitting between them. CDR3 nucleotide sequence: TGTGCCAGCAGCGTACCCCAGACTAGCAATGAGCAGTTCTTC. The encoded protein is CASSVPQTSNEQFF. Looking up the rest from reference TRBV9 and TRBJ2-1 gives the full variable domain: DSGVTQTPKHLITATGQRVTLRCSPRSGDLSVYWYQQSLDQGLQFLIQYYNGEERAKGNILERFSAQQFPDLHSELNLSSLELGDSALYFCASSVPQTSNEQFFGPGTRLTVL.

The V call is TRBV6-4, the J call TRBJ2-1; D is possibly TRBD2 (6 bases). The germline gives CDR1 MRHNA, CDR2 SNTAGT. The CDR3 consists of 14 residues. Trimming cost V 7 bases and J 6 bases, with 16 bases left between them. The CDR3 spells CASKRENGVNEQFF. The DNA for the CDR3 is TGTGCCAGCAAACGGGAGAACGGTGTCAATGAGCAGTTCTTC.

The chain links TRBV28 to TRBJ1-5, with TRBD1 identical over 9 bases. The CDR3 runs 16 residues. V lost 1 base and J lost 5; bases outside the gene matches: 6. CDR1 is MDHEN and CDR2 is SYDVKM in the germline V gene. The CDR3 nucleotides read TGTGCCAGCAGTTTATACCGGGACAGGGTTGATCAGCCCCAGCATTTT. Protein product: CASSLYRDRVDQPQHF.

The gene calls are TRBV2 and TRBJ1-2, with TRBD1 matching 12 bases. This CDR3 comprises 17 residues. Germline loops: CDR1 SNHLY, CDR2 FYNNEI. V lost 7 bases and J lost 2; bases outside the gene matches: 11. This CDR3 reads CASTRGDRGRVNYGYTF. The DNA of the CDR3 is TGTGCCAGCACCCGGGGGGACAGGGGGCGCGTAAACTATGGCTACACCTTC.

V and J are TRBV19 and TRBJ2-3, with 7 bases lining up with TRBD2. V lost 1 base, J lost 3 bases, and 13 bases stayed unmatched. CDR1 and CDR2 (germline): LNHDA, SQIVND (reference sequence). This CDR3 has 18 amino acids. The CDR3 DNA reads as TGTGCCAGTAGTATAGCCCTCCCGACTAGCACGGTAACAGATACGCAGTATTTT. Protein product: CASSIALPTSTVTDTQYF.

This clone has just one count. The chain couples TRBV6-1 to TRBJ2-7; TRBD2 aligns across 11 bases. V dropped 3 bases and J dropped 6; count of bases not matched to a gene: 13. CDR3 length: 17 amino acids. CDR1 is MNHNS, CDR2 SASEGT, per germline. CDR3: CASSDQLAGDYKGEQYF. The CDR3 bases are TGTGCCAGCAGTGATCAACTAGCGGGAGATTATAAGGGCGAGCAGTACTTC.

The chain employs TRBV27 and TRBJ1-5; the D gene is possibly TRBD1 (6 bases). This CDR3 has 14 amino acids. Germline V lookup: CDR1 MNHEY, CDR2 SMNVEV (reference sequence). V was shortened by 7 bases and J by 1 base, with 11 bases between the two germline ends. Here the CDR3 reads CASTRQGSNQPQHF. The CDR3 DNA is TGTGCCAGCACCAGGCAGGGGAGCAATCAGCCCCAGCATTTT.

V is TRBV5-1 and J is TRBJ1-4; 9 bases map to TRBD1. Trimming cost V 0 bases and J 7 bases; bases outside gene matches: 4. CDR1 and CDR2 (germline): SGHRS, YFSETQ. The CDR3 is 15 amino acids. The CDR3 loop is CASSLDRGRGEKLFF. The CDR3 nucleotides read TGCGCCAGCAGCTTGGACAGGGGGCGCGGTGAAAAACTGTTTTTT.

The chain has TRBV7-6 and TRBJ2-5, with D unresolved. The J call is doubtful: the DNA matches TRBJ2-7 better. Germline V lookup: CDR1 SGHVS, CDR2 FNYEAQ. This CDR3 comprises 13 residues. CDR3 coding DNA: TGTGCCAGCAGCTTAGCCCCTCTCTACGAGCAGTACTTC. Amino acid sequence: CASSLAPLYEQYF.

The genes are TRBV6-5 and TRBJ1-1; a weak D match, TRBD1 (5 bases). Between the trimmed V and J ends, which lost 6 bases and 0 bases, there was a span of 14 bases. Germline V CDR1 and CDR2: MNHEY, SVGAGI. CDR3 length: 15 residues. The CDR3 loop reads CASRRVGQMNTEAFF. The CDR3 bases are TGTGCCAGCAGAAGGGTTGGACAAATGAACACTGAAGCTTTCTTT.

The J gene is TRBJ2-6, the V gene TRBV7-8, with 11 nucleotides matching TRBD2. Germline trimming cut 1 base from V and 4 bases from J; bases unmatched to any gene: 6. The CDR3 length is 18 residues. Germline V gene data show CDR1 as SGHVS and CDR2 as FQNEAQ. In DNA form, the CDR3 reads TGTGCCAGCAGCTTAGACCGACTAGCGGGGCCGGGGGCCAACGTCCTGACTTTC. Encoded protein: CASSLDRLAGPGANVLTF.

This clone occurred a few times. Here the CDR3 reads CASSLGDSRNTEAFF. CDR3 bases: TGTGCCAGCAGCCTAGGGGACAGCAGAAACACTGAAGCTTTCTTT. The chain uses TRBV11-2 and TRBJ1-1; the match to TRBD1 covers 7 bases. The CDR3 runs to 15 residues. Germline CDR1 reads SGHAT; CDR2 reads FQNNGV. The trim removed 5 bases at V and 2 bases at J, leaving 8 bases unmatched.

This rearrangement joins TRBV6-1 to TRBJ2-7, with a weak D call TRBD1 (5 bases). The V and J ends lost 7 bases and 2 bases respectively, with 12 bases between them. This CDR3 has 13 amino acids. Looked up from germline, CDR1 is MNHNS and CDR2 is SASEGT. The CDR3 bases are TGTGCCAGCATGTTCGACAGCACCTACGAGCAGTACTTC. Translating gives CASMFDSTYEQYF.